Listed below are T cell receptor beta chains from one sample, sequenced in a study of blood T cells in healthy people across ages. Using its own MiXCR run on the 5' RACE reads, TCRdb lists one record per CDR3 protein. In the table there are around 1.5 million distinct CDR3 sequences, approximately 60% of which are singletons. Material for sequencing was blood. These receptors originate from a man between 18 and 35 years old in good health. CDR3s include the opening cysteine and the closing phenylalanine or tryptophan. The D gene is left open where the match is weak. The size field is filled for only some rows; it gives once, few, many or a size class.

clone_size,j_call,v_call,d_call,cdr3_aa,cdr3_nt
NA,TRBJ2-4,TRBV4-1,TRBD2,CASSQPQLAGGPGEQYF,TGCGCCAGCAGCCAACCCCAACTAGCGGGAGGGCCGGGGGAGCAGTACTTC
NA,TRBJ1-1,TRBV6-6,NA,CASSHRQRPEAFF,TGTGCCAGCAGTCATAGACAGCGACCTGAAGCTTTCTTT
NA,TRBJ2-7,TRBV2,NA,CASSELDLITYEQYF,TGTGCAAGCAGTGAATTAGACTTAATTACCTACGAGCAGTACTTC
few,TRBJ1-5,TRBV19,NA,CASSEQGGQPQHF,TGTGCCAGTAGTGAACAGGGCGGTCAGCCCCAGCATTTT
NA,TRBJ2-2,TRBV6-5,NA,CASSYWQGDTGELFF,TGTGCCAGCAGTTATTGGCAGGGAGACACCGGGGAGCTGTTTTTT
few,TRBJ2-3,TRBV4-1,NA,CASSQRAPGLVTDTQYF,TGCGCCAGCAGCCAAAGGGCCCCGGGACTTGTGACAGATACGCAGTATTTT
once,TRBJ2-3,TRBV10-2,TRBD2,CASGPSGGRSTDTQYF,TGCGCCAGCGGGCCTAGCGGGGGGCGTAGCACAGATACGCAGTATTTT
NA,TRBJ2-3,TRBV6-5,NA,CASSSSDVSDTQYF,NA
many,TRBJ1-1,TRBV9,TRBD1,CASSVRGLTTEAFF,TGTGCCAGCAGCGTGAGGGGGCTGACCACTGAAGCTTTCTTT
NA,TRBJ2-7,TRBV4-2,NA,CASSQEALGSYEQYF,TGTGCCAGCAGCCAAGAGGCGCTCGGGTCCTACGAGCAGTACTTC
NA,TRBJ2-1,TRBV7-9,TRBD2,CASRSGAGTSGSGPYNEQFF,TGTGCCAGCAGGTCAGGGGCGGGGACTAGCGGGAGTGGGCCTTACAATGAGCAGTTCTTC
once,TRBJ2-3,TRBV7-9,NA,CASSAPLEPADTQYF,TGTGCCAGCAGCGCCCCTTTGGAGCCGGCCGATACGCAGTATTTT
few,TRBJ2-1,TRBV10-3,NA,CAISDRADSSYNEQFF,TGTGCCATCAGTGATAGGGCGGATAGCTCCTACAATGAGCAGTTCTTC
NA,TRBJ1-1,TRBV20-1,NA,CSAHEGGTEAFF,TGCAGTGCCCACGAGGGTGGCACTGAAGCTTTCTTT
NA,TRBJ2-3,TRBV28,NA,CASRGTTQYF,TGTGCCAGCAGGGGGACTACGCAGTATTTT
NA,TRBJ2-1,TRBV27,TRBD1,CASSFGTTGDEQFF,TGTGCCAGCAGTTTCGGGACGACAGGGGACGAGCAGTTCTTC
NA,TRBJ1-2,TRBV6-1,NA,CASSEPGDGYTF,TGTGCCAGCAGTGAGCCCGGGGATGGCTACACCTTC
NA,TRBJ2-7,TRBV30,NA,CAWRTAWNEQYF,TGTGCCTGGAGGACGGCCTGGAACGAGCAGTACTTC
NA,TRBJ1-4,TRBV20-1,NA,CSARGDTNEKLFF,TGCAGTGCTAGAGGGGACACTAATGAAAAACTGTTTTTT
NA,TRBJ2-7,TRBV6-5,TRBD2,CASSDPGGCEQYF,TGTGCCAGCAGTGACCCGGGGGGGTGCGAGCAGTACTTC
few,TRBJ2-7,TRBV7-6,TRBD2,CASSLAMSGVSYEQYF,TGTGCCAGCAGCTTAGCTATGAGCGGGGTTAGCTACGAGCAGTACTTC
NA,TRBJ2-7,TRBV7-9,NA,CASSSFDEQYF,TGTGCCAGCAGCAGTTTCGACGAGCAGTACTTC
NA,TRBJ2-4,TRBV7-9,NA,CASSLVAAEEQYF,TGTGCCAGCAGCTTAGTGGCGGCAGAAGAGCAGTACTTC
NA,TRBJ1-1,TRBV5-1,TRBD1,CASSWGTGAPNTEAFF,TGCGCCAGCAGCTGGGGGACAGGGGCTCCGAACACTGAAGCTTTCTTT
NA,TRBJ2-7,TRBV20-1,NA,CSALPLDNSSEQYF,TGCAGTGCTCTCCCATTGGACAACTCCTCCGAGCAGTACTTC
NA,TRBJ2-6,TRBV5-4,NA,CASSLPRASGANVLTF,TGTGCCAGCAGCTTGCCGAGGGCTTCCGGGGCCAACGTCCTGACTTTC
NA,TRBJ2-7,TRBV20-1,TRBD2,CSASQGTSTTEQYF,TGCAGTGCCAGTCAGGGGACTAGCACCACCGAGCAGTACTTC
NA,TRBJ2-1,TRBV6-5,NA,CASSNGRETQFF,TGTGCCAGCAGTAATGGGCGAGAGACCCAGTTCTTC
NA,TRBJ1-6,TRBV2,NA,CASGFRGSPLHF,TGTGCCAGCGGATTCAGGGGTTCACCCCTCCACTTT
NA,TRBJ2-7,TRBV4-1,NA,CASSRGEGGRLYYEQYF,TGCGCCAGCAGCCGCGGAGAAGGAGGAAGACTTTACTACGAGCAGTACTTC
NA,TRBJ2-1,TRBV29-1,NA,CSAENRVWANEQFF,TGCAGCGCTGAGAACAGGGTATGGGCCAATGAGCAGTTCTTC
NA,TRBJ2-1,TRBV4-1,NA,CASSQDMGFNNEQFF,TGCGCCAGCAGCCAAGATATGGGTTTCAACAATGAGCAGTTCTTC
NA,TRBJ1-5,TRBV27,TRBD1,CASSPQTGVGNQPQHF,TGTGCCAGCAGTCCCCAAACAGGGGTCGGCAATCAGCCCCAGCATTTT
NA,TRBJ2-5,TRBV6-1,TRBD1,CASSGPRTGSKASAFQETQYF,TGTGCCAGCAGTGGGCCCCGGACAGGGTCGAAGGCTAGCGCTTTCCAAGAGACCCAGTACTTC
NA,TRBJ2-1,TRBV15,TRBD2,CATSREASGYNEQFF,TGTGCCACCAGCAGAGAGGCTAGCGGCTACAATGAGCAGTTCTTC
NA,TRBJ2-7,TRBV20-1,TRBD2,CSARPTSGYEQYF,TGCAGTGCTCGTCCTACTAGCGGCTACGAGCAGTACTTC
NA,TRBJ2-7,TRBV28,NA,CASRPLSMGGRYEQYF,TGTGCCAGCAGACCCCTGTCCATGGGGGGTCGCTACGAGCAGTACTTC
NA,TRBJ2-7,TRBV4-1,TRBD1,CASSQVLQGASYEQYF,TGCGCCAGCAGCCAAGTTTTACAGGGGGCTTCCTACGAGCAGTACTTC
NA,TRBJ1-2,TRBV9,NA,CASSVFLGDGYTF,TGTGCCAGCAGCGTTTTTTTAGGGGATGGCTACACCTTC
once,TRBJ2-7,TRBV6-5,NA,CASSYSGGYNEQYF,TGTGCCAGCAGTTACTCTGGCGGGTACAATGAGCAGTACTTC
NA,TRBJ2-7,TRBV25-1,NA,CASSEWIYGRPGEQYF,TGTGCCAGCAGTGAATGGATTTACGGGAGACCCGGCGAGCAGTACTTC
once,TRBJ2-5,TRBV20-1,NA,CSAPGLSQETQYF,TGCAGTGCTCCCGGACTTTCCCAAGAGACCCAGTACTTC
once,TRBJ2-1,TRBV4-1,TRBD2,CASSQVFSGNEQFF,TGCGCCAGCAGCCAAGTTTTTAGCGGGAATGAGCAGTTCTTC
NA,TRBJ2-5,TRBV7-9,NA,CASSYRDEETQYF,TGTGCCAGCAGCTATCGGGACGAAGAGACCCAGTACTTC
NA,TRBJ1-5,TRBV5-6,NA,CASSLWLQGRNQPQHF,TGTGCCAGCAGCTTGTGGTTGCAGGGTAGGAATCAGCCCCAGCATTTT
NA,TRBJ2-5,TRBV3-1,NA,CASSQNRGRYQETQYF,TGTGCCAGCAGCCAAAATCGAGGGAGGTACCAAGAGACCCAGTACTTC
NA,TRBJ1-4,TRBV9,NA,CASTSSVATNEKLFF,TGTGCCAGCACATCCTCGGTGGCAACTAATGAAAAACTGTTTTTT
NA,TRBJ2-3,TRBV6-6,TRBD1,CASRSDFDRGKDTQYF,TGTGCCAGCAGGAGCGATTTCGACAGGGGAAAAGATACGCAGTATTTT
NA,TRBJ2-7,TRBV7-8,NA,CASSSAAGGYEQYF,TGTGCCAGCAGCTCCGCGGCCGGGGGATACGAGCAGTACTTC
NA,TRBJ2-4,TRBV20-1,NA,CSASQGIESIQYF,TGCAGTGCTAGCCAGGGTATCGAAAGCATTCAGTACTTC
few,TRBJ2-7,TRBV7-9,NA,CASGFGVLYEQYF,TGTGCCAGCGGATTTGGAGTGCTGTACGAGCAGTACTTC
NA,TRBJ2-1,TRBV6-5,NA,CASSYSWGNEQFF,TGTGCCAGCAGTTACTCTTGGGGCAATGAGCAGTTCTTC
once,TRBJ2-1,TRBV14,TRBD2,CASSQRLADYNEQFF,TGTGCCAGCAGCCAACGGCTAGCGGACTACAATGAGCAGTTCTTC
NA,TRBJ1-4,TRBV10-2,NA,CASNARTNEKLFF,TGCGCCAGCAACGCCAGAACTAATGAAAAACTGTTTTTT
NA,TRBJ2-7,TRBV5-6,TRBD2,CASTHGLTSGSYEQYF,TGTGCCAGCACCCACGGCCTGACTAGCGGGAGTTACGAGCAGTACTTC